The 29 T cell receptor beta chains below all came from one sample that was sequenced in a study of T-cell reconstitution after alpha-beta-depleted transplantation in children (dated by TCRdb to 2016 to 2017). Libraries were built with PCR. Sequencing was performed on an Illumina HiSeq 2500. TCR library preparation used molecular barcoding, with unique molecular identifiers applied to normalize quantification of the TCRbeta repertoire. The raw public data were reprocessed by TCRdb itself: fastp quality trimming at Q25, MiXCR clonotype calling, in-frame beta chains only. Rows are unified per CDR3 protein, each entry keeping the most common DNA and genes. The sample has some 200,000 distinct CDR3 sequences on record, roughly 9% of them singletons. The ten top clones hold around 6.2% of the sample. The sequencing used PBMCs from the stem cell graft donor, collected from the stem cell graft. The receptors come from a human donor who donated a stem cell graft to a child with acute lymphoblastic leukemia.

This clonotype has a handful of counts. The chain combines TRBV7-2 with TRBJ2-5; 9 bases line up with TRBD2. The CDR3 runs 16 residues. V lost 1 base to trimming and J lost 5 bases; unmatched junction nucleotides: 8. Germline V gene data show CDR1 as SGHTA and CDR2 as FQGNSA. CDR3 sequence reads: CASSLGSAGGWETQYF. The CDR3 coding sequence is TGTGCCAGCAGCTTAGGCTCGGCGGGGGGGTGGGAGACCCAGTACTTC.

A note on this clonotype: The junction departs from germline at one end; a sequencing error may be responsible. The chain carries TRBV7-2 and TRBJ2-1; 11 nucleotides line up with TRBD2. The CDR3 is 15 residues long. Germline V gives CDR1 SGHTA, CDR2 FQGNSA. The CDR3: CASSLLAGGYSEQFF. Written as DNA, the CDR3 is TGTGCCAGCAGCCTCCTAGCGGGGGGATACAGTGAGCAGTTCTTC.

This chain links TRBV5-5 with TRBJ1-5, with TRBD1 identical over 10 bases. V lost 4 bases, J lost 4 bases, and 5 bases stayed unmatched. CDR3 length: 15 residues. The germline CDR1 and CDR2 sequences are SGHKS and YYEKEE (reference sequence). In nucleotides, the CDR3 is TGTGCCAGCAGCGCGGGGGACAGGGGTAATCAGCCCCAGCATTTT. Its translation is CASSAGDRGNQPQHF.

The chain joins TRBV7-8 to TRBJ2-1, with D perhaps matching TRBD2 (5 bases). Germline loops: CDR1 SGHVS, CDR2 FQNEAQ. The ends were cut back, 2 bases at V and 9 bases at J, with 26 bases in the middle. The CDR3 totals 18 residues. CDR3 loop: CASSLWSGTGAALSEQFF. DNA of the CDR3: TGTGCCAGCAGCTTATGGTCAGGTACCGGAGCGGCACTCAGTGAGCAGTTCTTC. The complete variable domain, with remaining parts taken from reference TRBV7-8 and TRBJ2-1, reads GAGVSQSPRYKVAKRGQDVALRCDPISGHVSLFWYQQALGQGPEFLTYFQNEAQLDKSGLPSDRFFAERPEGSVSTLKIQRTQQEDSAVYLCASSLWSGTGAALSEQFFGPGTRLTVL.

This clonotype was observed a few times. The V call is TRBV7-9, the J call TRBJ1-4; D gene ambiguous. The CDR3 totals 15 residues. Germline V CDR1 and CDR2: SEHNR, FQNEAQ (reference sequence). The germline V and J ends were trimmed by 1 base and 7 bases, with 13 bases remaining between them. The CDR3 spells CASSLGVRRGEKLFF. The CDR3, as DNA: TGTGCCAGCAGCTTAGGAGTCAGGCGGGGTGAAAAACTGTTTTTT.

The chain has TRBV19 and TRBJ2-7, with 7 bases fitting TRBD1. The CDR3 is made up of 12 amino acids. The ends lost 4 bases at V and 3 bases at J; junction bases unmatched: 0. Germline V gene lookup returns CDR1 LNHDA and CDR2 SQIVND (reference sequence). For the CDR3, the DNA is TGTGCCAGTAGTACAGGGGGCTACGAGCAGTACTTC. Its translation is CASSTGGYEQYF.

This clonotype was seen at least ten times. The V gene is TRBV20-1, the J gene TRBJ1-5; 8 nucleotides line up with TRBD1. After removal of 4 bases from V and 3 bases from J, the junction contained 8 bases not matched to a gene. The CDR3 spans 15 residues. Germline V gene sequence: CDR1 DFQATT, CDR2 SNEGSKA (reference sequence). CDR3 nucleotide sequence: TGCAGTGCTACTCAGGGGGCGACGGACAATCAGCCCCAGCATTTT. This encodes CSATQGATDNQPQHF.

This sequence joins TRBV5-5 and TRBJ2-1; TRBD2 might be the D (5 bases). CDR3 length: 13 residues. CDR1 and CDR2 (germline): SGHKS, YYEKEE (reference sequence). Trimming shortened V by 4 bases and J by 7 bases, and 12 bases separated the two germline ends. The CDR3 protein is CASSMTTLNEQFF. DNA for the CDR3: TGTGCCAGCAGCATGACTACGCTAAATGAGCAGTTCTTC. Full variable domain (missing parts from reference TRBV5-5 and TRBJ2-1): DAGVTQSPTHLIKTRGQQVTLRCSPISGHKSVSWYQQVLGQGPQFIFQYYEKEERGRGNFPDRFSARQFPNYSSELNVNALLLGDSALYLCASSMTTLNEQFFGPGTRLTVL.

This clonotype has at least ten counts. The J gene is TRBJ1-1, the V gene TRBV18; no firm D call. V lost 2 bases to trimming and J lost 1 base, with 5 bases between them. CDR1 and CDR2 from the germline V gene are KGHSH and LQKENI. This CDR3 is built from 13 residues. CDR3 region: CASSPGRNTEAFF. The CDR3 DNA sequence: TGTGCCAGCTCACCAGGAAGGAACACTGAAGCTTTCTTT. Filled out from reference TRBV18 and TRBJ1-1, the complete variable domain reads NAGVMQNPRHLVRRRGQEARLRCSPMKGHSHVYWYRQLPEEGLKFMVYLQKENIIDESGMPKERFSAEFPKEGPSILRIQQVVRGDSAAYFCASSPGRNTEAFFGQGTRLTVV.

The gene calls are TRBV20-1 and TRBJ2-5; 9 bases map to TRBD2. Germline CDR1 DFQATT, CDR2 SNEGSKA (reference sequence). V shed 7 bases, J shed 7 bases, and the junction held 7 bases outside the gene matches. The CDR3 runs 12 residues. CDR3 DNA: TGCAGTGGCGGGGGGGGAGGGGGGACCCAGTACTTC. It translates to CSGGGGGGTQYF.

In DNA form, the CDR3 reads TGTGCCAGCAGCTTAGCGAATAGGGGTTCCTACAATGAGCAGTTCTTC. Amino acid sequence: CASSLANRGSYNEQFF. V gene TRBV7-9 combines with J gene TRBJ2-1, with a tentative D call TRBD1 (5 bases). The CDR3 runs to 16 residues. CDR1 and CDR2 (germline): SEHNR, FQNEAQ (reference sequence). Trimming took off 0 bases at V and 1 base at J, with 10 bases between the two ends.

This clonotype has a handful of counts. The chain is built from TRBV5-1 and TRBJ2-1; 7 positions match TRBD1. The CDR3 has 14 residues. J gave up 8 bases and V 4 bases, and 9 bases lay outside the gene matches. Germline loops: CDR1 SGHRS, CDR2 YFSETQ. The CDR3 is CASSVRDSRHEQFF. In DNA, the CDR3 is TGCGCCAGCAGCGTAAGGGACAGCCGGCATGAGCAGTTCTTC.

This clonotype was observed at least ten times. The chain employs TRBV11-3 and TRBJ2-3; TRBD2 agrees at 10 bases. The CDR3 consists of 16 residues. V lost 1 base to trimming and J lost 0 bases; unmatched junction nucleotides: 1. The germline V gene has CDR1 SGHNT and CDR2 YENEEA. As DNA, the CDR3 is TGTGCCAGCAGCTTAGGGGGACTAGCGAGCACAGATACGCAGTATTTT. It translates to CASSLGGLASTDTQYF.

This clonotype was seen a handful of times. The V gene is TRBV5-1, the J gene TRBJ2-7; either TRBD1 or TRBD2 may fit D (5 bases each). Per germline, CDR1 SGHRS and CDR2 YFSETQ. V lost 2 bases and J 6 bases, leaving 18 bases between the germline ends. The CDR3 spans 15 residues. CDR3 region: CASSFTGPSYGEQYF. CDR3 nucleotides: TGCGCCAGCAGCTTTACGGGACCGTCCTACGGCGAGCAGTACTTC.

This sequence joins TRBV13 and TRBJ1-5; D gene unclear. V was clipped by 1 base and J by 6 bases, with 7 bases between them. This CDR3 contains 13 residues. Germline V CDR1 and CDR2: PRHDT, FYEKMQ (reference sequence). CDR3 nucleotides: TGTGCCAGCAGCTTAGAGTTCGGTCAGCCCCAGCATTTT. Protein: CASSLEFGQPQHF. The full variable domain, its missing parts supplied by reference TRBV13 and TRBJ1-5, is AAGVIQSPRHLIKEKRETATLKCYPIPRHDTVYWYQQGPGQDPQFLISFYEKMQSDKGSIPDRFSAQQFSDYHSELNMSSLELGDSALYFCASSLEFGQPQHFGDGTRLSIL.

J is TRBJ1-2 and V is TRBV5-1, with D uncertain. The CDR3 runs to 13 residues. Trimming left V 4 bases short and J 0 bases short, with 7 bases between. Germline CDR1 SGHRS, CDR2 YFSETQ. CDR3 in amino acids: CASSIEANYGYTF. The DNA for the CDR3 is TGCGCCAGCAGCATAGAAGCTAACTATGGCTACACCTTC.

The chain couples TRBV5-1 to TRBJ2-3; a possible D gene is TRBD2 (5 bases). Trimming removed 3 bases from V and 6 bases from J, with 14 bases in between. The V gene's germline CDR1 is SGHRS and CDR2 YFSETQ. There are 14 residues in the CDR3. CDR3 in DNA: TGCGCCAGCAGCTCCTCCGCTAGCTCCGATACGCAGTATTTT. This codes for CASSSSASSDTQYF.

This clonotype was seen ten or more times. This chain links TRBV6-1 with TRBJ1-2; possible D gene TRBD1, 5 bases. The CDR3 is 13 amino acids. Trimming took off 6 bases at V and 8 bases at J, with 16 bases between the two ends. CDR1 and CDR2 (germline): MNHNS, SASEGT. CDR3 DNA sequence: TGTGCCAGCAGAGCCGGGCCCCAGGGAGGCTACACCTTC. Its protein product is CASRAGPQGGYTF.

This clonotype has only a few counts. The gene calls are TRBV12-3 or TRBV12-4 and TRBJ1-3; D not certain. The CDR3 length is 14 residues. Between the trimmed V and J ends, which lost 5 bases and 4 bases, there was a span of 12 bases. The CDR3 region is CASSPPAGGNTIYF. CDR3 nucleotides: TGTGCCAGCAGTCCCCCTGCTGGGGGAAACACCATATATTTT.

This clonotype was seen a few times. The gene calls are TRBV27 and TRBJ1-4; no reliable D call. Germline V CDR1 and CDR2: MNHEY, SMNVEV (reference sequence). Trimming took 3 bases from V and 7 from J, leaving 9 bases between them. The CDR3 runs to 13 residues. CDR3 loop: CASSLVVGEKLFF. CDR3 in DNA: TGTGCCAGCAGTTTGGTTGTGGGTGAAAAACTGTTTTTT. Based on the CDR3 plus reference TRBV27 and TRBJ1-4, the full variable domain is EAQVTQNPRYLITVTGKKLTVTCSQNMNHEYMSWYRQDPGLGLRQIYYSMNVEVTDKGDVPEGYKVSRKEKRNFPLILESPSPNQTSLYFCASSLVVGEKLFFGSGTQLSVL.

This clonotype was found many times. J is TRBJ2-2 and V is TRBV7-2, with 14 bases lining up with TRBD2. This CDR3 region has 17 residues. Germline V lookup: CDR1 SGHTA, CDR2 FQGNSA. V dropped 6 bases and J dropped 8; count of bases not matched to a gene: 11. CDR3 sequence: CASSAGLAGAAGGELFF. The CDR3 nucleotides read TGTGCCAGCAGTGCGGGACTAGCGGGGGCCGCGGGAGGGGAGCTGTTTTTT.

The sample holds many counts of this clonotype. The V call is TRBV12-3 or TRBV12-4, the J call TRBJ2-1; D not resolved. The length of the CDR3 is 12 residues. The ends were cut back, 3 bases at V and 5 bases at J, with 5 bases in the middle. The CDR3 loop reads CASSFWDNEQFF. The CDR3 DNA follows: TGTGCCAGCAGTTTTTGGGACAATGAGCAGTTCTTC.

The chain joins TRBV20-1 to TRBJ1-2; D possibly corresponds to TRBD1 (6 bases). Germline V gives CDR1 DFQATT, CDR2 SNEGSKA (reference sequence). The CDR3 extends over 12 amino acids. The V end was cut by 5 bases, the J end by 2 bases, with 9 bases between. In DNA, the CDR3 is TGCAGTGCTCCTGACAGGAACTATGGCTACACCTTC. It encodes CSAPDRNYGYTF.

This sequence joins TRBV7-9 and TRBJ2-1; D is possibly TRBD1 or TRBD2 (5 bases each). The V gene lost 4 bases and the J gene lost 2 bases, with 9 bases spanning the gap. This CDR3 is built from 14 residues. Germline CDR1 and CDR2: SEHNR and FQNEAQ (reference sequence). CDR3 in DNA: TGTGCCAGCAGCTCGGGGCTCCCCTACAATGAGCAGTTCTTC. Translating it yields CASSSGLPYNEQFF.

This clonotype appeared a few times. V and J are TRBV5-6 and TRBJ1-4; D perhaps matches TRBD1 (5 bases). Germline V CDR1 and CDR2: SGHDT, YYEEEE. V was clipped by 4 bases and J by 8 bases, with 27 bases between them. The CDR3 consists of 18 residues. The CDR3 reads CASSSWGQGIVISEKLFF. In nucleotides, the CDR3 is TGTGCCAGCAGCAGCTGGGGCCAAGGGATAGTAATTAGCGAAAAACTGTTTTTT. The full variable domain, in which reference TRBV5-6 and TRBJ1-4 provide the parts outside the CDR3, is DAGVTQSPTHLIKTRGQQVTLRCSPKSGHDTVSWYQQALGQGPQFIFQYYEEEERQRGNFPDRFSGHQFPNYSSELNVNALLLGDSALYLCASSSWGQGIVISEKLFFGSGTQLSVL.

This clonotype came up many times. V usage is TRBV12-3 or TRBV12-4 and J usage is TRBJ1-1; perhaps TRBD1 as D (5 bases). The CDR3 is 14 residues long. V lost 7 bases to trimming and J lost 8 bases, with 20 bases between them. The CDR3 spells CASTPRQGGLEAFF. As DNA, the CDR3 is TGTGCCAGCACCCCCCGGCAGGGAGGTTTGGAAGCTTTCTTT.

This clonotype appeared a few times. The V gene is TRBV18, the J gene TRBJ2-1; the match to TRBD2 covers 9 bases. The J segment lost 6 bases and the V segment lost 0 bases, leaving 3 bases of the junction unmatched. The germline gives CDR1 KGHSH, CDR2 LQKENI. This CDR3 region has 15 residues. The CDR3 loop is CASSPPGLALNEQFF. CDR3 sequence (DNA): TGTGCCAGCTCACCACCGGGACTAGCCCTCAATGAGCAGTTCTTC.

The table lists this clonotype with a few counts. V and J are TRBV3-1 and TRBJ1-1; D is ambiguous. Trimming took off 3 bases at V and 3 bases at J, with 8 bases between the two ends. The CDR3 contains 13 residues. Germline V gives CDR1 LGHDT, CDR2 YNNKEL (reference sequence). The CDR3 region has the DNA TGTGCCAGCAGCCATGGTGGGTACACTGAAGCTTTCTTT. Encoded protein: CASSHGGYTEAFF.

This clonotype was recorded many times. A much larger clonotype is one base distant, so this may be a read error. The chain combines TRBV14 with TRBJ2-7, with 8 bases lining up with TRBD2. Germline-derived CDR1 and CDR2 are SGHDN and FVKESK. The CDR3 is 13 amino acids. The CDR3 bases are TGTGCCAGCTGCCAAGCGGGGGCCTACGAGCAGTACTTC. Amino acid sequence: CASCQAGAYEQYF.